The rows below give T cell receptor beta chains drawn from one sample of a study of shared clonotypes between healthy human individuals. Repertoires were generated with immunoSEQ multiplex PCR, while TCRdb's copy carries only in-frame clones and drops some. Counted here are some 600,000 clones, 95% to 96% occurring once; the ten biggest clones make up approximately 0.12%. The sequenced sample consisted of naive CD8+ T cells sorted from blood. The receptors stem from a woman in her twenties or thirties in good health. The CDR3 runs from the conserved cysteine through the conserved F or W. Fields, in order: clone size, J gene, V gene, D gene, CDR3 DNA, CDR3 protein. D genes are given only for firm matches. Clone size is shown for a subset of rows, as once, few, many or a class of expanded clone.

clone size: .
J gene: TRBJ1-5
V gene: TRBV19
D gene: TRBD1
CDR3 DNA: TGTGCCAGTAGTATCGACAGGGCCGTCAATCAGCCCCAGCATTTT
CDR3 protein: CASSIDRAVNQPQHF

clone size: .
J gene: TRBJ1-4
V gene: TRBV5-6
D gene: TRBD1
CDR3 DNA: TGTGCCAGCTCGAGGGGACAGGGATCAACTAATGAAAAACTGTTTTTT
CDR3 protein: CASSRGQGSTNEKLFF

clone size: .
J gene: TRBJ2-1
V gene: TRBV9
D gene: TRBD1
CDR3 DNA: TGTGCCAGCAGCGTAGATGGACTGAGACAGGGGAGTTCTGTTGAGCAGTTCTTC
CDR3 protein: CASSVDGLRQGSSVEQFF

clone size: .
J gene: TRBJ1-1
V gene: TRBV7-9
D gene: TRBD1
CDR3 DNA: TGTGCCAGCAGCTCCATACAGGGGATCGGCACTGAAGCTTTCTTT
CDR3 protein: CASSSIQGIGTEAFF

clone size: .
J gene: TRBJ2-1
V gene: TRBV6-1
D gene: TRBD2
CDR3 DNA: TGTGCCAGCAGTGAAGCACCTGTACCCCTGACTAGCGGCTATGAGCAGTTCTTC
CDR3 protein: CASSEAPVPLTSGYEQFF

clone size: .
J gene: TRBJ2-1
V gene: TRBV6-1
D gene: TRBD2
CDR3 DNA: TGTGCCAGCAGTCTCCCTAGCGGGAGCTACAATGAGCAGTTCTTC
CDR3 protein: CASSLPSGSYNEQFF

clone size: .
J gene: TRBJ2-5
V gene: TRBV4-2
D gene: .
CDR3 DNA: TGTGCCAGCAGCCAAACGGACTCTCAGGAGACCCAGTACTTC
CDR3 protein: CASSQTDSQETQYF

clone size: .
J gene: TRBJ2-3
V gene: TRBV7-7
D gene: .
CDR3 DNA: TGTGCCAGCAGCTTAGGGAGCTCAGATACGCAGTATTTT
CDR3 protein: CASSLGSSDTQYF

clone size: .
J gene: TRBJ1-2
V gene: TRBV6-5
D gene: TRBD1
CDR3 DNA: TGTGCCAGCAGTGCCATGGACAGGGCCCCTGGCTACACCTTC
CDR3 protein: CASSAMDRAPGYTF

clone size: .
J gene: TRBJ1-1
V gene: TRBV6-5
D gene: TRBD1
CDR3 DNA: TGTGCCAGCAGTTGGGGACAGGGGAACACTGAAGCTTTCTTT
CDR3 protein: CASSWGQGNTEAFF

clone size: .
J gene: TRBJ2-2
V gene: TRBV28
D gene: TRBD2
CDR3 DNA: TGTGCCAGCAGAGGAGGACTAGGTGTTGTGCGGGAGCTGTTTTTT
CDR3 protein: CASRGGLGVVRELFF

clone size: .
J gene: TRBJ2-2
V gene: TRBV27
D gene: .
CDR3 DNA: TGTGCCAGCAGTTGGTTCGGGGGGCTCACCGGGGAGCTGTTTTTT
CDR3 protein: CASSWFGGLTGELFF

clone size: .
J gene: TRBJ2-1
V gene: TRBV10-3
D gene: .
CDR3 DNA: TGTGCCATCCTGGACCAATCTAATGAGCAGTTCTTC
CDR3 protein: CAILDQSNEQFF

clone size: .
J gene: TRBJ1-6
V gene: TRBV11-2
D gene: .
CDR3 DNA: TGTGCCAGCAGCACCGCTGGGGCCGACGACTTCTCCTATAATTCACCCCTCCACTTT
CDR3 protein: CASSTAGADDFSYNSPLHF

clone size: .
J gene: TRBJ2-3
V gene: TRBV6-1
D gene: .
CDR3 DNA: TGTGCCAGCAGTGACCCCATGGGTTGGTCCACAGATACGCAGTATTTT
CDR3 protein: CASSDPMGWSTDTQYF

clone size: .
J gene: TRBJ2-5
V gene: TRBV5-6
D gene: .
CDR3 DNA: TGTGCCAGCAGCTCCACCCAAGTTGGGGATCTAGGTCAAGAGACCCAGTACTTC
CDR3 protein: CASSSTQVGDLGQETQYF

clone size: .
J gene: TRBJ2-7
V gene: TRBV4-1
D gene: TRBD2
CDR3 DNA: TGCGCCAGCAGCCAGCCGGGACTAGATGTCTTCGGGCAGTACTTC
CDR3 protein: CASSQPGLDVFGQYF

clone size: .
J gene: TRBJ2-7
V gene: TRBV6-6
D gene: TRBD2
CDR3 DNA: TGTGCCAGCAGTTACGCCGGACTAGCGGGGGCCTACGAGCAGTACTTC
CDR3 protein: CASSYAGLAGAYEQYF

clone size: .
J gene: TRBJ1-1
V gene: TRBV4-1
D gene: .
CDR3 DNA: TGCGCCAGCAGCCAGAGGGTGTCCACTGAAGCTTTCTTT
CDR3 protein: CASSQRVSTEAFF

clone size: .
J gene: TRBJ2-7
V gene: TRBV9
D gene: TRBD2
CDR3 DNA: TGTGCCAGCAGCGTGGGACTAGCTAACACCTACGAGCAGTACTTC
CDR3 protein: CASSVGLANTYEQYF

clone size: .
J gene: TRBJ2-2
V gene: TRBV29-1
D gene: TRBD2
CDR3 DNA: TGCAGCGTCGCCGGGACTAGCGGGAGACCGAGCACCGGGGAGCTGTTTTTT
CDR3 protein: CSVAGTSGRPSTGELFF

clone size: .
J gene: TRBJ2-7
V gene: TRBV27
D gene: .
CDR3 DNA: TGTGCCAGCAGTGGCTACGGGGGAAGCTCCTACGAGCAGTACTTC
CDR3 protein: CASSGYGGSSYEQYF

clone size: .
J gene: TRBJ2-7
V gene: TRBV27
D gene: .
CDR3 DNA: TGTGCCAGCAGTTCCCTGGCCACTTCCTACGAGCAGTACTTC
CDR3 protein: CASSSLATSYEQYF

clone size: .
J gene: TRBJ2-7
V gene: TRBV27
D gene: .
CDR3 DNA: TGTGCCAGCAGTCCTCGGTCACAGGTGGACCCCGAGCAGTACTTC
CDR3 protein: CASSPRSQVDPEQYF

clone size: .
J gene: TRBJ1-3
V gene: TRBV6-1
D gene: .
CDR3 DNA: TGTGCCACCAGTGGTGGAAACACCATATATTTT
CDR3 protein: CATSGGNTIYF

clone size: .
J gene: TRBJ1-4
V gene: TRBV27
D gene: TRBD1
CDR3 DNA: TGTGCCAGCAGTCGGACAGGGGGGAATGAAAAACTGTTTTTT
CDR3 protein: CASSRTGGNEKLFF

clone size: .
J gene: TRBJ1-2
V gene: TRBV27
D gene: TRBD1
CDR3 DNA: TGTGCCAGCAGTTTATATCCCGCAGGGGGCGCGGGCTACACCTTC
CDR3 protein: CASSLYPAGGAGYTF

clone size: .
J gene: TRBJ2-1
V gene: TRBV30
D gene: .
CDR3 DNA: TGTGCCTGGAGTCTTTTAGTAGGCTGGGGGTCCCGCTCCTACAATGAGCAGTTCTTC
CDR3 protein: CAWSLLVGWGSRSYNEQFF

clone size: .
J gene: TRBJ2-3
V gene: TRBV5-5
D gene: .
CDR3 DNA: TGTGCCAGCAGCTCCAGACAGGGACTTCGCTATCGCACAGATACGCAGTATTTT
CDR3 protein: CASSSRQGLRYRTDTQYF

clone size: .
J gene: TRBJ1-1
V gene: TRBV27
D gene: .
CDR3 DNA: TGTGCCAGCAGCTTAAGAGGGCCTTCGAACACTGAAGCTTTCTTT
CDR3 protein: CASSLRGPSNTEAFF

clone size: once
J gene: TRBJ1-2
V gene: TRBV10-1
D gene: .
CDR3 DNA: TGCGCCAGCAGTGAGTCGTTGGGCTATGGCTACACCTTC
CDR3 protein: CASSESLGYGYTF